These 11 T cell receptor beta chains share one sample of origin, sequenced in a study of blood T cell repertoires in COVID-19. Clones were sequenced by immunoSEQ multiplex PCR, and TCRdb holds only the in-frame ones, with some missing. The data show nearly 350,000 clones, around 91% seen once. The sample consisted of peripheral blood. The receptors shown here come from a woman between 18 and 29 years old who had recovered from COVID-19.

The chain is built from TRBV10-1 and TRBJ2-2, with D possibly TRBD2 on 7 matching bases. This CDR3 is built from 12 residues. V lost 7 bases to trimming and J lost 14 bases, with 17 bases between them. Germline V gene data show CDR1 as WNHNN and CDR2 as SYGVQD (reference sequence). The CDR3 region has the DNA TGCGCCAGCACCCTAGGGGGGGGGTTACTGTTTTTT. Encoded protein: CASTLGGGLLFF.

This clone occurred once. The genes are TRBV7-8 and TRBJ2-1; 11 bases map to TRBD2. V was clipped by 5 bases and J by 7 bases; unmatched bases: 7. Looked up from germline, CDR1 is SGHVS and CDR2 is FQNEAQ. The CDR3 has 15 residues. CDR3 nucleotide sequence: TGTGCCAGCAGCCAACTAGCGGGAGTGGGAAATGAGCAGTTCTTC. It specifies CASSQLAGVGNEQFF. Full variable domain (rest looked up from reference TRBV7-8 and TRBJ2-1): GAGVSQSPRYKVAKRGQDVALRCDPISGHVSLFWYQQALGQGPEFLTYFQNEAQLDKSGLPSDRFFAERPEGSVSTLKIQRTQQEDSAVYLCASSQLAGVGNEQFFGPGTRLTVL.

V gene TRBV5-1 combines with J gene TRBJ2-1, with 11 nucleotides matching TRBD2. This CDR3 spans 17 amino acids. Germline-derived CDR1 and CDR2 are SGHRS and YFSETQ. V was clipped by 1 base and J by 1 base; unmatched bases: 4. The CDR3 DNA reads as TGCGCCAGCAGCTTGTTGTTAGCGGGAGGGTCCTACAATGAGCAGTTCTTC. Translated: CASSLLLAGGSYNEQFF.

This clone was counted a few times. Other DNA variants within this sample encode the same CDR3. The genes are TRBV11-2 and TRBJ2-1; the match to TRBD2 covers 11 bases. The CDR3 has 15 amino acids. V lost 3 bases to trimming and J lost 4 bases; unmatched junction nucleotides: 2. CDR1 is SGHAT and CDR2 is FQNNGV in the germline V gene. The DNA of the CDR3 is TGTGCCAGCAGCTTGGGACTAGCGGAGTACAATGAGCAGTTCTTC. Protein sequence: CASSLGLAEYNEQFF. The entire variable domain, with the rest obtained from reference TRBV11-2 and TRBJ2-1, is as follows: EAGVAQSPRYKIIEKRQSVAFWCNPISGHATLYWYQQILGQGPKLLIQFQNNGVVDDSQLPKDRFSAERLKGVDSTLKIQPAKLEDSAVYLCASSLGLAEYNEQFFGPGTRLTVL.

V and J are TRBV5-6 and TRBJ1-2; D is unresolved. Germline V gene data show CDR1 as SGHDT and CDR2 as YYEEEE. V shed 0 bases and J shed 8 bases, with 14 bases lying between them. This CDR3 contains 14 residues. CDR3 coding DNA: TGTGCCAGCAGCTTGGTTTCCAGGTCTTACGGCTACACCTTC. Its translation: CASSLVSRSYGYTF.

The J gene is TRBJ2-3, the V gene TRBV3-1 (or the pseudogene TRBV3-2), with D unresolved. Trimming cost V 6 bases and J 4 bases, with 14 bases left between them. The germline V gene encodes CDR1 LGHDT and CDR2 YNNKEL (reference sequence). CDR3 length: 14 residues. CDR3 protein: CASSLLMRADTQYF. For the CDR3, the DNA is TGTGCCAGCAGTCTCTTAATGCGCGCAGATACGCAGTATTTT.

This clone was observed a handful of times. The chain combines TRBV14 with TRBJ2-1; D is possibly TRBD2 (6 bases). The germline CDR1 and CDR2 sequences are SGHDN and FVKESK. This CDR3 region has 16 residues. Between the trimmed V and J ends, which lost 5 bases and 3 bases, there was a span of 17 bases. CDR3 region: CASSKPPSRDYNEQFF. The CDR3 DNA is TGTGCCAGCAGCAAGCCCCCTTCGCGGGACTACAATGAGCAGTTCTTC. Based on the CDR3 plus reference TRBV14 and TRBJ2-1, the full variable domain is EAGVTQFPSHSVIEKGQTVTLRCDPISGHDNLYWYRRVMGKEIKFLLHFVKESKQDESGMPNNRFLAERTGGTYSTLKVQPAELEDSGVYFCASSKPPSRDYNEQFFGPGTRLTVL.

This clone was counted a few times. The genes are TRBV29-1 and TRBJ1-1, with TRBD1 matching over 8 bases. With V trimmed by 2 bases and J by 2 bases, 7 bases remained unmatched. The CDR3 is 15 residues long. Germline CDR1 SQVTM, CDR2 ANQGSEA. The CDR3 DNA sequence: TGCAGCGTTGAACGGCCGGACAGGGCCAACACTGAAGCTTTCTTT. This sequence encodes CSVERPDRANTEAFF.

The chain joins TRBV12-5 to TRBJ2-1; 10 nucleotides agree with TRBD2. The CDR3 extends over 16 amino acids. Trimming took 1 base from V and 7 from J; bases not matched to a gene: 7. Germline values: CDR1 LGHNT, CDR2 FRNRAP. CDR3 in DNA: TGTGCTAGTGGTTTGGGACTAGCGGGCTTCGGAAATGAGCAGTTCTTC. Its protein is CASGLGLAGFGNEQFF.

This chain joins TRBV18 and TRBJ1-2; 8 bases line up with TRBD1. J was trimmed by 6 bases and V by 6 bases; bases with no gene match: 9. The CDR3 length is 14 residues. The V gene's germline CDR1 is KGHSH and CDR2 LQKENI. The CDR3 region is CASSLSDRVDGYTF. CDR3 coding DNA: TGTGCCAGCTCGCTATCGGACAGGGTTGATGGCTACACCTTC.

The chain links TRBV6-5 to TRBJ1-2; 7 bases match TRBD1. CDR1 and CDR2 (germline): MNHEY, SVGAGI. Losses at the gene ends were 4 bases for V and 7 bases for J; bases not matched to a gene: 3. The CDR3 contains 12 residues. CDR3 sequence (DNA): TGTGCCAGCAGTTCACAGGGGTTTGGCTACACCTTC. Protein product: CASSSQGFGYTF.